The clone carrying this TCR beta chain has a single count. The antigen is undetermined. TCRdb re-called the RT-PCR reads through MiXCR, storing one row per CDR3 protein. Here the sample spans 500,000 to 550,000 distinct CDR3 sequences, around 21% being singletons. These data belong to a study of response to subunit inactivated influenza vaccine. Study-level points and caveats: Researchers suggested that each seasonal influenza vaccination recruits few new T cells.

The ends were cut back, 2 bases at V and 3 bases at J, with 5 bases in the middle. This CDR3 comprises 11 residues. Per the germline V gene, CDR1 is DFQATT and CDR2 is SNEGSKA (reference sequence). The same data also contributed to another study, on T cells expressing NK-cell markers. This second study says: The authors made TCR beta cDNA libraries by 5'RACE template switching. This switching added a universal primer site and UMIs. HCMV seropositivity marked most of the eight sequenced donors; one was seronegative. Several of the experiments relied on an anti-gamma-delta TCR antibody so that only alpha-beta TCR T cells were sorted. Evidence did not settle whether expanded NKG2C+ T cell clones targeted HCMV.

This TCR was recovered from a man aged 45-60 years who received an inactivated influenza vaccine. The rearrangement joins TRBV20-1 to TRBJ2-7; no clear D gene. This material consisted of CD4+ T cells sorted from PBMCs, taken 12 days after vaccination. The CDR3 region has the DNA TGCAGTGCTAGATGGGGCTACGAGCAGTACTTC. Its translation: CSARWGYEQYF.